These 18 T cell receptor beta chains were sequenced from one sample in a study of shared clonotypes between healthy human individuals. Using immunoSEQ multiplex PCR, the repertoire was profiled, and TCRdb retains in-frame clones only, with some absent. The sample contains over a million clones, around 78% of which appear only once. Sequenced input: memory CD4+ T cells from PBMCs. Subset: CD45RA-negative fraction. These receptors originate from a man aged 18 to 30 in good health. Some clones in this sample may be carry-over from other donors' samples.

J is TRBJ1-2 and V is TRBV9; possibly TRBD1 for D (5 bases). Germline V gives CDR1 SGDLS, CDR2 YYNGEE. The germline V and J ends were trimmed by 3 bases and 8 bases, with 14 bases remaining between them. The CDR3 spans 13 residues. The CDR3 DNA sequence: TGTGCCAGCAGCGCGACAGCCCGGGAGGGCTACACCTTC. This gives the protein CASSATAREGYTF. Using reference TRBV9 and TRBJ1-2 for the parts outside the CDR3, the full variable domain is DSGVTQTPKHLITATGQRVTLRCSPRSGDLSVYWYQQSLDQGLQFLIQYYNGEERAKGNILERFSAQQFPDLHSELNLSSLELGDSALYFCASSATAREGYTFGSGTRLTVV.

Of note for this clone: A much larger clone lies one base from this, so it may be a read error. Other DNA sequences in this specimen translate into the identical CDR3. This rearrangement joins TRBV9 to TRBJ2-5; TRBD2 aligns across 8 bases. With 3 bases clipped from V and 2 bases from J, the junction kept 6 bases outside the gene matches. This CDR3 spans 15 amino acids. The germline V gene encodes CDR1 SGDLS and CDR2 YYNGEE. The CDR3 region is CASSAGTSAQETQYF. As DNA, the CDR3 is TGTGCCAGCAGCGCCGGGACTAGTGCGCAAGAGACCCAGTACTTC. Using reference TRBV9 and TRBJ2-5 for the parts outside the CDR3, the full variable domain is DSGVTQTPKHLITATGQRVTLRCSPRSGDLSVYWYQQSLDQGLQFLIQYYNGEERAKGNILERFSAQQFPDLHSELNLSSLELGDSALYFCASSAGTSAQETQYFGPGTRLLVL.

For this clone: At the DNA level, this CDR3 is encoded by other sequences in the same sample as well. The CDR3 loop is CASSYLSGNTIYF. The CDR3 coding sequence is TGTGCCAGCAGTTATTTGAGTGGAAACACCATATATTTT. This rearrangement joins TRBV6-5 to TRBJ1-3; D is unresolved. The CDR3 is 13 amino acids. Trimming took off 3 bases at V and 3 bases at J, with 6 bases between the two ends. Germline CDR1 reads MNHEY; CDR2 reads SVGAGI.

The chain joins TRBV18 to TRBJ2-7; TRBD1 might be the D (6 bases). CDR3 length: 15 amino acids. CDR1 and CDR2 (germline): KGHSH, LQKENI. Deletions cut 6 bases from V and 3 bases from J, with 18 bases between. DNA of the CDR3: TGTGCCAGCTCTATGGGCCGTAGGGGGAACTACGAGCAGTACTTC. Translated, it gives CASSMGRRGNYEQYF.

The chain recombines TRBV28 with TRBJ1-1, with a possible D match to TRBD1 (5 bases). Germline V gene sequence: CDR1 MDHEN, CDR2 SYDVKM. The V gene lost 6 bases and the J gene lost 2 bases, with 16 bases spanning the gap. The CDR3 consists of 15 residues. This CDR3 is CASSHGGYLNTEAFF. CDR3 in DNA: TGTGCCAGCAGCCACGGGGGTTACCTAAACACTGAAGCTTTCTTT.

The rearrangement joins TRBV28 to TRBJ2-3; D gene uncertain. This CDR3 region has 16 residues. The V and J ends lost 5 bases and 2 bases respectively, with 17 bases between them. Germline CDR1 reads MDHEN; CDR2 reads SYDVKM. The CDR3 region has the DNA TGTGCCAGCAGTGCCTTAAGCAGCTACAACACAGATACGCAGTATTTT. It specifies CASSALSSYNTDTQYF. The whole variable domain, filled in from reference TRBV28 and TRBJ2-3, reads DVKVTQSSRYLVKRTGEKVFLECVQDMDHENMFWYRQDPGLGLRLIYFSYDVKMKEKGDIPEGYSVSREKKERFSLILESASTNQTSMYLCASSALSSYNTDTQYFGPGTRLTVL.

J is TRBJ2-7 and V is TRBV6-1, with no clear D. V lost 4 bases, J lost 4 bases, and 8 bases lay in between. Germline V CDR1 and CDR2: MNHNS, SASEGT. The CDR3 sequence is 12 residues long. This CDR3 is CASSAPRYEQYF. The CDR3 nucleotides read TGTGCCAGCAGTGCGCCTCGATACGAGCAGTACTTC.

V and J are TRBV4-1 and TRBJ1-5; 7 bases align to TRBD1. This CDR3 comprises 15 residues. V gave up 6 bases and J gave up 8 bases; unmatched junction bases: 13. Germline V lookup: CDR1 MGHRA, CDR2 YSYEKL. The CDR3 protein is CASRGARDSREPQHF. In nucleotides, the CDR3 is TGCGCCAGCAGGGGTGCCCGGGACAGCCGGGAGCCCCAGCATTTT.

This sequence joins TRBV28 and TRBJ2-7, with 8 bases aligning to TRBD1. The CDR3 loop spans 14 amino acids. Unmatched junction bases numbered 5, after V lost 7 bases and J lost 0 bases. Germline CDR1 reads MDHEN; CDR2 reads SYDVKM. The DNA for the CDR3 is TGTGCCAGCACCCAGGGACAGGTCTCCTACGAGCAGTACTTC. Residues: CASTQGQVSYEQYF.

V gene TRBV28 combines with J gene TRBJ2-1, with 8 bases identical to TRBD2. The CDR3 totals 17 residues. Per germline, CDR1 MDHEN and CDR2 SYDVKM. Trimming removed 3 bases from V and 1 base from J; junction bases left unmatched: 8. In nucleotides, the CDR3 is TGTGCCAGCAGTTTTCCGGGACTAGGGGGTTCCTACAATGAGCAGTTCTTC. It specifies CASSFPGLGGSYNEQFF.

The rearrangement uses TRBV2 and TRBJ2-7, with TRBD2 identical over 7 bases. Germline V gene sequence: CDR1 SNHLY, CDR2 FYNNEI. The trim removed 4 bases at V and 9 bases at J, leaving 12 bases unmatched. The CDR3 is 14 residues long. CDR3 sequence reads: CASSGVISGGRQYF. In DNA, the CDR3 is TGTGCCAGCAGTGGGGTCATTTCGGGGGGTCGGCAGTACTTC.

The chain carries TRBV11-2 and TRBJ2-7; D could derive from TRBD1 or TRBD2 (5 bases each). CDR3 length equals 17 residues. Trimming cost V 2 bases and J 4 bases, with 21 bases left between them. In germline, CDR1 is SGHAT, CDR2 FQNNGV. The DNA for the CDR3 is TGTGCCAGCAGCTTACGGGGTGAACAGCGATGGGGGTACGAGCAGTACTTC. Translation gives CASSLRGEQRWGYEQYF. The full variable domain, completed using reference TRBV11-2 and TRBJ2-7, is EAGVAQSPRYKIIEKRQSVAFWCNPISGHATLYWYQQILGQGPKLLIQFQNNGVVDDSQLPKDRFSAERLKGVDSTLKIQPAKLEDSAVYLCASSLRGEQRWGYEQYFGPGTRLTVT.

The CDR3 protein is CASSLMGGSTGNTIYF. CDR3 sequence (DNA): TGCGCCAGCAGCTTGATGGGGGGCTCAACTGGAAACACCATATATTTT. The rearrangement joins TRBV5-1 to TRBJ1-3; a weak D match, TRBD1 (6 bases). Germline CDR1 reads SGHRS; CDR2 reads YFSETQ. This CDR3 has 16 residues. V lost 1 base, J lost 2 bases, and 13 bases lay in between.

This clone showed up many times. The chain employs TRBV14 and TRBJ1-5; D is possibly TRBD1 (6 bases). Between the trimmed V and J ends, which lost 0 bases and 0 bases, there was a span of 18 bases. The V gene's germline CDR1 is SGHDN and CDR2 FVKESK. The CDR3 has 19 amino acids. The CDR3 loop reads CASSQDLRGRKNSNQPQHF. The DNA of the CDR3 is TGTGCCAGCAGCCAAGATCTACGGGGGCGAAAGAATAGCAATCAGCCCCAGCATTTT.

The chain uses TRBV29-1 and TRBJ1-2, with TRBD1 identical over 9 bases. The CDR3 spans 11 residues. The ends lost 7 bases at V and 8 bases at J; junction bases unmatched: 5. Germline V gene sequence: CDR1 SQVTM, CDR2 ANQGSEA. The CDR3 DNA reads TGCAGCGCCCTGGGACAGGGCGGCTACACCTTC. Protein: CSALGQGGYTF.

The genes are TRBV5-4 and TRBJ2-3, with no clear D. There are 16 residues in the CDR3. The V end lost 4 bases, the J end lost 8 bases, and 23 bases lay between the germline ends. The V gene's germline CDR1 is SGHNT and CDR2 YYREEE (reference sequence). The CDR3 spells CASSETASLAGTTQYF. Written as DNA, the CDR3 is TGTGCCAGCAGCGAAACCGCTTCTCTTGCAGGTACTACGCAGTATTTT. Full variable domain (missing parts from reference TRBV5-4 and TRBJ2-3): ETGVTQSPTHLIKTRGQQVTLRCSSQSGHNTVSWYQQALGQGPQFIFQYYREEENGRGNFPPRFSGLQFPNYSSELNVNALELDDSALYLCASSETASLAGTTQYFGPGTRLTVL.

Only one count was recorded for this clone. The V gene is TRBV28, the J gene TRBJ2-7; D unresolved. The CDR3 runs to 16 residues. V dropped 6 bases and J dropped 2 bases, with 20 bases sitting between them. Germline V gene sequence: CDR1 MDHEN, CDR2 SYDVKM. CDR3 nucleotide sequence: TGTGCCAGCAGGCGGTATTCGTCAGTACCGCCCTACGAGCAGTACTTC. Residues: CASRRYSSVPPYEQYF. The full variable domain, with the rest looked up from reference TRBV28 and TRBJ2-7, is DVKVTQSSRYLVKRTGEKVFLECVQDMDHENMFWYRQDPGLGLRLIYFSYDVKMKEKGDIPEGYSVSREKKERFSLILESASTNQTSMYLCASRRYSSVPPYEQYFGPGTRLTVT.

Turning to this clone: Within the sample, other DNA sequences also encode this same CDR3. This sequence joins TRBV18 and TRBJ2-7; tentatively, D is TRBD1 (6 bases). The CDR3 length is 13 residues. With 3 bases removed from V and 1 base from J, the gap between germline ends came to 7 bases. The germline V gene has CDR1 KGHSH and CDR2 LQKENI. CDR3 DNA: TGTGCCAGCTCACCCGGACAGTCCTACGAGCAGTACTTC. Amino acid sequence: CASSPGQSYEQYF.